This T cell receptor beta chain was observed in a study of T cell clones after liver transplantation. V lost 3 bases and J lost 3, with 14 bases in between. The CDR3 extends over 15 amino acids. From germline, CDR1 is LNHDA and CDR2 SQIVND (reference sequence). This clone was seen once. Its antigen is unknown. Whole-study results and caveats: These preliminary findings come from unstandardized post-transplant sampling times.

Measured with immunoSEQ multiplex PCR; TCRdb has only the in-frame clones, and not every one. Counted here are some 70,000 clones, roughly 80% occurring once; the ten biggest clones make up about 0.64%. Sequencing used CD4+ T cells from blood, obtained before liver transplant. The rearrangement joins TRBV19 to TRBJ1-1; D may be TRBD1 (6 bases). This TCR was sampled from a human donor who received a liver transplant. The DNA for the CDR3 is TGTGCCAGTAGTATTCCGGGGGCGTGGGACACTGAAGCTTTCTTT. As protein: CASSIPGAWDTEAFF.